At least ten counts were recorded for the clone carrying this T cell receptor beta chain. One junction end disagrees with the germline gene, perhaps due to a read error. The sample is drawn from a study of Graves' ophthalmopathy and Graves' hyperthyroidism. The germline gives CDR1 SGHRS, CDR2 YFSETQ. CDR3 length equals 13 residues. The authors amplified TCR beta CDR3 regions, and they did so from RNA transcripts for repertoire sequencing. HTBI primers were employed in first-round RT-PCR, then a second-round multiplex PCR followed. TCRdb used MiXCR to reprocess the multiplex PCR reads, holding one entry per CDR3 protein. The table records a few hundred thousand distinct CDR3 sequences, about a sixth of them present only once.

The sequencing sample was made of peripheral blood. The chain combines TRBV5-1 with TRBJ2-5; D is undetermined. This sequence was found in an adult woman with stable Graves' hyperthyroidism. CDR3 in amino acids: CASSLVVQETQYF. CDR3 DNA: TGTGCCAGCAGCTTAGTAGTTCAAGAGACCCAGTACTTC. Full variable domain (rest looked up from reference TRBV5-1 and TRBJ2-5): KAGVTQTPRYLIKTRGQQVTLSCSPISGHRSVSWYQQTPGQGLQFLFEYFSETQRNKGNFPGRFSGRQFSNSRSEMNVSTLELGDSALYLCASSLVVQETQYFGPGTRLLVL.